The 15 T cell receptor beta chains below come from one sample, sequenced in a study of T cells after yellow fever vaccination. MiXCR, run by TCRdb on the 5' RACE reads, gives a single entry per CDR3 protein. The sample holds 300,000 to 350,000 distinct CDR3 sequences, 7% to 9% seen once. This sample comprised PBMCs, obtained roughly seven weeks after the first yellow fever vaccination. These TCRs come from a man aged 18-30 years who received the YFV17D yellow fever vaccine.

This clonotype was observed a few times. The chain employs TRBV6-2 or TRBV6-3 and TRBJ2-5; TRBD1 agrees at 7 bases. The CDR3 consists of 16 residues. V lost 0 bases and J lost 4; bases outside the gene matches: 8. The germline CDR1 and CDR2 sequences are MNHEY and SVGEGT. This chain's CDR3 is CASSYSRQGQRETQYF. The CDR3 DNA is TGTGCCAGCAGTTACTCAAGACAGGGCCAGCGAGAGACCCAGTACTTC.

This chain joins TRBV20-1 and TRBJ2-5, with TRBD1 identical over 12 bases. The V and J ends lost 3 bases and 4 bases, in that order; junction bases with no gene match: 6. This CDR3 spans 15 amino acids. Germline V CDR1 and CDR2: DFQATT, SNEGSKA (reference sequence). CDR3 sequence (DNA): TGCAGTGCTAGCCGGGACAGGGGGCTCGGAGAGACCCAGTACTTC. Amino acid sequence: CSASRDRGLGETQYF.

This clonotype was observed many times. The chain combines TRBV7-3 with TRBJ2-3; no clear D gene. Germline V gene sequence: CDR1 SGHTA, CDR2 FQGTGA. Trimming pared 5 bases from V and 1 base from J, leaving 7 bases between. This CDR3 has 13 amino acids. The CDR3 region has the DNA TGTGCCAGCAGCCCTAGTGGCACAGATACGCAGTATTTT. Its protein product is CASSPSGTDTQYF. The variable domain in full, with the rest retrieved from reference TRBV7-3 and TRBJ2-3, is GAGVSQTPSNKVTEKGKYVELRCDPISGHTALYWYRQSLGQGPEFLIYFQGTGAADDSGLPNDRFFAVRPEGSVSTLKIQRTERGDSAVYLCASSPSGTDTQYFGPGTRLTVL.

As for this clonotype: A junction end diverges from the germline sequence, so it may reflect a read error. The J gene is TRBJ1-1, the V gene TRBV5-4; 8 positions match TRBD1. This CDR3 contains 14 residues. The germline V gene has CDR1 SGHNT and CDR2 YYREEE (reference sequence). CDR3 protein: CASRRTGSNTEAFF. The CDR3 DNA is TGCGCCAGCAGACGGACAGGGTCGAACACTGAAGCTTTCTTT. Looking up the rest from reference TRBV5-4 and TRBJ1-1 gives the full variable domain: ETGVTQSPTHLIKTRGQQVTLRCSSQSGHNTVSWYQQALGQGPQFIFQYYREEENGRGNFPPRFSGLQFPNYSSELNVNALELDDSALYLCASRRTGSNTEAFFGQGTRLTVV.

In this sample, this clonotype turned up a few times. The chain carries TRBV27 and TRBJ1-1; no clear D. The germline V gene encodes CDR1 MNHEY and CDR2 SMNVEV (reference sequence). With 6 bases removed from V and 5 bases from J, the gap between germline ends came to 19 bases. CDR3 length equals 15 residues. CDR3 sequence reads: CASSPVLSLRTEAFF. DNA of the CDR3: TGTGCCAGCAGCCCTGTCTTGAGCCTCAGAACTGAAGCTTTCTTT.

This chain joins TRBV15 and TRBJ2-7; TRBD2 is a possible D gene (5 bases). CDR1 and CDR2 (germline): LNHNV, YYDKDF (reference sequence). This CDR3 region has 16 residues. V lost 5 bases to trimming and J lost 4 bases, with 21 bases between them. The CDR3 region is CATSGPGNRGPYEQYF. In nucleotides, the CDR3 is TGTGCCACCAGCGGCCCCGGGAATCGAGGCCCATACGAGCAGTACTTC. Complete variable domain (other parts from reference TRBV15 and TRBJ2-7): DAMVIQNPRYQVTQFGKPVTLSCSQTLNHNVMYWYQQKSSQAPKLLFHYYDKDFNNEADTPDNFQSRRPNTSFCFLDIRSPGLGDTAMYLCATSGPGNRGPYEQYFGPGTRLTVT.

The chain recombines TRBV5-1 with TRBJ2-2, with 8 positions matching TRBD1. The J segment lost 3 bases and the V segment lost 4 bases, leaving 5 bases of the junction unmatched. The CDR3 spans 15 residues. Germline CDR1 reads SGHRS; CDR2 reads YFSETQ. The CDR3 loop is CASSSLQGDTGELFF. The CDR3 coding sequence is TGCGCCAGCAGCAGCCTACAGGGGGACACCGGGGAGCTGTTTTTT.

This clonotype was seen only a few times. This rearrangement joins TRBV4-2 to TRBJ2-5; possibly TRBD1 for D (6 bases). Germline V gene data show CDR1 as LGHNA and CDR2 as YNFKEQ. The CDR3 covers 18 residues. The ends were cut back, 2 bases at V and 5 bases at J, with 24 bases in the middle. CDR3 sequence (DNA): TGTGCCAGCAGCCAATTCTTCGACAGGATGTTGAGGGGGGAGACCCAGTACTTC. As protein: CASSQFFDRMLRGETQYF.

This chain links TRBV5-1 with TRBJ1-2, with D tentatively TRBD1 (6 bases). The CDR3 is 15 amino acids. V gave up 4 bases and J gave up 4 bases, with 17 bases separating them. The germline gives CDR1 SGHRS, CDR2 YFSETQ. The CDR3 DNA reads TGCGCCAGCAGCCAGACAGGCACGCCGTCCTATGGCTACACCTTC. This translates into CASSQTGTPSYGYTF.

This clonotype was counted a few times. V gene TRBV6-2 or TRBV6-3 combines with J gene TRBJ2-2; no clear D gene. This CDR3 region has 13 residues. CDR1 and CDR2 from the germline V gene are MNHEY and SVGEGT. V was trimmed by 7 bases and J by 6 bases, leaving 12 bases between them. The CDR3 sequence: CASTQRFPGELFF. The CDR3 DNA is TGTGCCAGCACCCAGCGTTTCCCCGGGGAGCTGTTTTTT.

This clonotype has more than one count but fewer than ten. The chain joins TRBV27 to TRBJ2-3; D call uncertain. Germline CDR1 MNHEY, CDR2 SMNVEV (reference sequence). This CDR3 has 13 residues. V lost 4 bases to trimming and J lost 6 bases, with 11 bases between them. CDR3 amino acids: CASSSSWQDTQYF. CDR3 bases: TGTGCCAGCAGTTCAAGCTGGCAGGATACGCAGTATTTT.

This clonotype was observed a few times. The chain recombines TRBV4-1 with TRBJ1-2; D is unresolved. The germline gives CDR1 MGHRA, CDR2 YSYEKL. Trimming took off 1 base at V and 8 bases at J, with 8 bases between the two ends. CDR3 length: 12 residues. Written as DNA, the CDR3 is TGCGCCAGCAGCCAAGTGGGAAACGGCTACACCTTC. It translates to CASSQVGNGYTF.

The V gene is TRBV5-5, the J gene TRBJ1-1; D gene unclear. Trimming took 10 bases from V and 0 from J, leaving 13 bases between them. The CDR3 spans 13 residues. CDR1 is SGHKS and CDR2 is YYEKEE in the germline V gene (reference sequence). Here the CDR3 reads CAGNEGMNTEAFF. The CDR3 DNA reads TGTGCCGGAAACGAGGGCATGAACACTGAAGCTTTCTTT.

In its sample, this clonotype was seen a few times. The rearrangement uses TRBV4-1 and TRBJ2-1, with 11 bases aligning to TRBD2. Trimming at V came to 3 bases and at J to 6 bases, leaving 4 bases not matched to a gene. Germline CDR1 reads MGHRA; CDR2 reads YSYEKL. The CDR3 covers 15 residues. The CDR3 DNA is TGCGCCAGCAGCCATATAGCGGGGGGGCGCAATGAGCAGTTCTTC. This translates into CASSHIAGGRNEQFF.

The chain employs TRBV20-1 and TRBJ2-3, with 14 bases matching TRBD2. Germline-derived CDR1 and CDR2 are DFQATT and SNEGSKA (reference sequence). V lost 5 bases and J lost 1; bases outside the gene matches: 2. CDR3 length: 15 residues. This chain's CDR3 is CSAAGLAGGTDTQYF. The DNA for the CDR3 is TGCAGTGCTGCGGGACTAGCGGGGGGCACAGATACGCAGTATTTT.